These T cell receptor beta chains were read from a single sample in a study of shared clonotypes between healthy human individuals. TCRdb's copy holds only in-frame clones and misses some; the assay was immunoSEQ multiplex PCR. The data hold around 640,000 clones, with around 96% observed a single time. The sequenced sample consisted of naive CD8+ T cells sorted from blood. These receptors were taken from a woman between 25 and 40 years old in good health. The CDR3 runs from the conserved cysteine through the conserved F or W. The D gene is left open where the match is weak. Clone size, where shown, is once, few, many, or a class for clones that have expanded.

J gene,V gene,clone size,D gene,CDR3 protein,CDR3 DNA
TRBJ2-2,TRBV14,.,TRBD2,CASSQDAWSLADPIWNTGELFF,TGTGCCAGCAGCCAAGATGCCTGGAGTCTAGCGGATCCTATTTGGAACACCGGGGAGCTGTTTTTT
TRBJ2-2,TRBV10-2,once,.,CASTLEGRGTGELFF,TGCGCCAGCACTTTGGAGGGGCGCGGGACCGGGGAGCTGTTTTTT
TRBJ2-7,TRBV27,.,TRBD2,CASSPRSGGLYEQYF,TGTGCCAGCAGCCCACGGTCGGGAGGGCTCTACGAGCAGTACTTC
TRBJ2-1,TRBV7-8,.,.,CASRGVFNEQFF,TGTGCCAGCAGGGGTGTGTTCAATGAGCAGTTCTTC
TRBJ1-2,TRBV5-1,.,.,CASSLGQYYGYTF,TGCGCCAGCAGCTTGGGACAGTACTATGGCTACACCTTC
TRBJ2-3,TRBV6-6,.,.,CASSLAGVADTQYF,TGTGCCAGCAGTTTAGCCGGGGTAGCAGATACGCAGTATTTT
TRBJ2-7,TRBV7-2,.,TRBD1,CASRLTGAYERYF,TGTGCCAGCAGGTTGACAGGGGCCTACGAGCGGTACTTC
TRBJ2-1,TRBV2,.,TRBD2,CASLTSPWGEQFF,TGTGCCAGCCTGACTAGCCCCTGGGGTGAGCAGTTCTTC
TRBJ2-7,TRBV10-3,.,TRBD1,CAISESRGTGNYEQYF,TGTGCCATCAGTGAGTCTAGGGGGACAGGGAACTACGAGCAGTACTTC
TRBJ1-4,TRBV7-9,.,.,CASSLGVGEGEKLFF,TGTGCCAGCAGCTTAGGGGTAGGGGAAGGCGAAAAACTGTTTTTT
TRBJ1-6,TRBV28,.,.,CASSSGPKFDSPLHF,TGTGCCAGCAGTTCGGGACCGAAGTTTGATTCACCCCTCCACTTT